Included here is one T cell receptor (beta chain) sequence, with context. This clone has more than one count but fewer than ten. Its cognate antigen has yet to be identified. Base qualities are not recorded, but no much larger clone differs from it by a single base. The CDR3 goes from the cysteine to the phenylalanine over 14 residues. Only the CDR3 part of the read is kept: 42 bases, read in frame from the first base. V loses 6 bases at its end and J loses 3 bases; junction bases beyond the gene matches: 3. From the germline V gene, CDR1 is ENHRY and CDR2 is SYGVKD. The data belong to a study of CD8+ T cells in alopecia areata (dated by TCRdb to between 2018 and 2020). A note on the overall study: Treated patients were enrolled in an open-label pilot trial of oral tofacitinib, 5 to 10 mg twice daily, for moderate-to-severe alopecia areata. Tofacitinib was given for 6 to 18 months, followed by 6 months of follow-up off drug to assess delayed response and recurrence. High-throughput TCRbeta sequencing was used to examine T cell clonal expansion in alopecia areata in both the C3H/HeJ mouse model and human patients. Scalp tissue and sorted CD4+ and CD8+ peripheral blood T cells from patchy and totalis/universalis alopecia areata patients and from healthy controls were covered by human TCRbeta sequencing. Tofacitinib-treated patients had biopsies at baseline and at 4 and 24 weeks of treatment, with a later scalp biopsy in several patients. Scalp clonality was compared across normal scalp (n=4), patchy alopecia areata scalp (n=8), and alopecia totalis/universalis scalp (n=8). RNA was obtained with the PAXgene miRNA kit for fixed scalp, the miRNeasy kit for PBMCs, and the RNeasy kit for mouse skin. TCRbeta CDR3 regions were amplified by immunoSEQ multiplex PCR with 35 Vbeta forward and 13 Jbeta reverse primers. Overall results and qualifications from the work: Scalp TCR repertoire analysis is complicated because resident alphabeta T cells in normal human skin are also sequenced, whereas mouse skin is dominated by gammadelta T cells. TCR sequences shared between patients were less clear than in mice, possibly partly because of HLA diversity in the patient population. Higher clonality and more expanded CD8+ clones were observed in lesional scalp than in normal scalp, particularly in alopecia totalis/universalis, a finding suggestive of antigenic drive.

The sample's time point label is to be understood as: baseline before oral tofacitinib. From alopecia areata patients, peripheral blood was collected along with lesional scalp punch biopsies. PBMCs were isolated by density centrifugation and stained for CD3, CD4 and CD8, and CD4+ and CD8+ T cells were sorted on a FACSAria. The library was generated by the immunoSEQ multiplex PCR assay. RNA was extracted from all samples and reverse transcribed into cDNA as template for TCR sequencing. SuperScript III was used to make first-strand cDNA, primed with a 2:1 mix of oligo-dT and random hexamers. A synthetic immune receptor repertoire was used to measure amplification bias, and any remaining bias was corrected computationally. The authors processed their data as follows. Raw reads were preprocessed to remove errors, and CDR3 was defined by IMGT conventions from the conserved cysteine to phenylalanine. To get clonality, Shannon entropy was normalized by log2 of the number of productive unique TCRs and the result was subtracted from 1. CD4 or CD8 identity of scalp clones was inferred by cross-referencing scalp TCRbeta sequences with sorted blood CD4 and CD8 repertoires. TCRdb holds this immuneACCESS table with in-frame rearrangements only. Some clones are missing; in checked studies, unresolved V genes explain under half, and the rest has no known cause. V and J calls and clone size are given by that table; D and trimming were obtained from the DNA. In all, the sample holds more than 150,000 clones, and 45% to 60% of those were seen once. Just under 20% of the sample lies in the top ten.

The sequencing used CD8+ T cells sorted from blood, collected at week 0. The chain is assembled from TRBV10-3 and TRBJ2-1; 9 central nucleotides agree with TRBD2. The origin of this receptor is a human donor with alopecia areata. The CDR3: CAISMRGGYNEQFF. The DNA reads as follows: TGTGCCATCAGCATGCGGGGGGGCTACAATGAGCAGTTCTTC.